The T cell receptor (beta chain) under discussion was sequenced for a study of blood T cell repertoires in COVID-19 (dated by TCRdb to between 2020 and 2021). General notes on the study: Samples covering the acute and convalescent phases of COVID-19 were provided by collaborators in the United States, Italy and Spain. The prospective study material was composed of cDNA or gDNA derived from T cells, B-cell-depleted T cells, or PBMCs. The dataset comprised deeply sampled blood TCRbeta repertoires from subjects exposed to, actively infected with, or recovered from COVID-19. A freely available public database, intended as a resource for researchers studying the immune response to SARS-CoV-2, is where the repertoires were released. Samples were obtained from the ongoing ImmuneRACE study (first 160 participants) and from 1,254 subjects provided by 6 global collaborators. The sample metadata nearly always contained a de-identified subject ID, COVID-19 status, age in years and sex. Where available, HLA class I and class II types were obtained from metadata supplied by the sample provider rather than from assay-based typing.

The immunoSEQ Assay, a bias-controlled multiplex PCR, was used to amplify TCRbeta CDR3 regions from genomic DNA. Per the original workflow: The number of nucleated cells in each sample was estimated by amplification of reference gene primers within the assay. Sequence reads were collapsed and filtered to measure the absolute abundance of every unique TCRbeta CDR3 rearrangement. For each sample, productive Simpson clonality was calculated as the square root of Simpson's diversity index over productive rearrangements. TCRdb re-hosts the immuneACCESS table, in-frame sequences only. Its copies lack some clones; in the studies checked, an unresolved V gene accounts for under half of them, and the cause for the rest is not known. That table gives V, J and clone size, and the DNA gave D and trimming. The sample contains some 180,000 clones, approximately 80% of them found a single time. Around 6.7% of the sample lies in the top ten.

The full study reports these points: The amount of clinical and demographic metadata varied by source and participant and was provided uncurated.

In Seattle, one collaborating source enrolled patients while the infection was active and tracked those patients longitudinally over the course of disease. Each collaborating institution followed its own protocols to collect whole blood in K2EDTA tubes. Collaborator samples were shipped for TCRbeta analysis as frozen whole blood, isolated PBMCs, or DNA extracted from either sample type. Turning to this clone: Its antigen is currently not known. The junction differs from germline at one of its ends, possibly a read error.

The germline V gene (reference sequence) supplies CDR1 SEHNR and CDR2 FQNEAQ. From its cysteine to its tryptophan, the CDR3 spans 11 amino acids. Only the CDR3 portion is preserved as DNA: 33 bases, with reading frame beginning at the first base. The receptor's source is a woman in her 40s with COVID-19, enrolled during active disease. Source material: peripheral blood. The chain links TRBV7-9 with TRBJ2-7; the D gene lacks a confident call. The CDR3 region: CASSLARLIDW. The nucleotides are TGTGCCAGCAGCTTAGCGCGATTGATTGACTGG.